The sequence of this T cell receptor beta chain was determined in a study of human T cells and chemical hapten exposure. This CDR3 has 13 amino acids. V dropped 5 bases and J dropped 5 bases, with 12 bases sitting between them. Germline CDR1 is LGHDT and CDR2 is YNNKEL (reference sequence). TCRdb ran MiXCR on the RACE reads and lists one entry per CDR3 protein. The table shows about 94,000 distinct CDR3 sequences, with 9.3% occurring only once. Time point reported: patch test 2, 6 weeks after DPC sensitization. Treatment indicated: therapeutic diphenylcyclopropenone sensitization with weekly scalp DPC.

The rearrangement joins TRBV3-1 to TRBJ2-5, with D tentatively TRBD1 or TRBD2 (6 bases each). The clonotype originates from a woman in her thirties or forties with alopecia areata. Some clones in this sample may be carry-over from other donors' samples. The material sequenced was whole blood, taken in connection with sensitization to the hapten diphenylcyclopropenone (DPC). Here the CDR3 DNA reads TGTGCCAGCAGCTTACAGGGACTGGAGACCCAGTACTTC. Translated, it gives CASSLQGLETQYF.